This entry concerns a single TCR beta chain. No antigen is known for it. No base-level quality is on record; no much larger clone is a single base apart. The immunoSEQ Assay, a bias-controlled multiplex PCR, was used to amplify TCRbeta CDR3 regions from genomic DNA. The original methods were these. The number of nucleated cells in each sample was estimated from the amplification of reference gene primers within the assay. Sequence reads were collapsed and filtered to measure the absolute abundance of every unique TCRbeta CDR3 rearrangement. For each sample, productive Simpson clonality was calculated by taking the square root of Simpson's diversity index across productive rearrangements. Not all clones reach the TCRdb copy of this immuneACCESS table, which keeps in-frame sequences only. Checked studies attribute under half of the gap to unresolved V genes and leave the rest unexplained. V and J calls plus clone size are reproduced from that table; the DNA served to infer D and trimming. Here the sample has 120,000 or so clones; approximately 74% occur a single time. The top ten clonotypes cover more than 5.5% of the sample.

Trimming costs V 3 bases and J 3 bases, and their ends lie 14 bases apart. The CDR3 goes from the cysteine to the phenylalanine over 15 residues. Only CDR3 DNA remains: 45 bases, in frame from the first base. The germline V gene encodes CDR1 LGHDT and CDR2 YNNKEL (reference sequence). This specimen comes from a study of blood T cell repertoires in COVID-19 (dated by TCRdb to 2020 to 2021). For the wider study: The collaborator samples originated in the United States, Italy and Spain and spanned the acute and convalescent phases of COVID-19. The material from the prospective study consisted of cDNA or gDNA derived from T cells, B-cell-depleted T cells, or PBMCs. Subjects who had been exposed to COVID-19, were actively infected with it, or had recovered from it provided the deeply sampled blood TCRbeta repertoires that made up the dataset. A freely available public database, intended as a resource for researchers studying the immune response to SARS-CoV-2, is where the repertoires were released. The samples were drawn from the first 160 participants of the ongoing ImmuneRACE study and from some 1,300 subjects provided by 6 global collaborators. Sample metadata almost always included a de-identified subject ID, COVID-19 status, age in years and sex. HLA class I and class II types, where available, came from metadata supplied by the sample provider rather than from assay-based typing. Here is what the overall study found, with its caveats: The quantity of clinical and demographic metadata differed by source and by participant and was supplied without curation.

Each collaborating institution followed its own protocols to collect whole blood in K2EDTA tubes. Collaborator samples were shipped for TCRbeta analysis as frozen whole blood, isolated PBMCs, or DNA extracted from either sample type. The TCR originated in a man aged 60-69 years with acute or convalescent COVID-19. This chain joins TRBV3-1 (or the pseudogene TRBV3-2) to TRBJ1-1; a weak D assignment points to TRBD1 (6 bases agree). The sequencing sample was made of peripheral blood. The CDR3 protein sequence reads: CASSHWGQSDTEAFF. The nucleotide sequence reads as follows: TGTGCCAGCAGCCATTGGGGACAAAGCGACACTGAAGCTTTCTTT.